This TCR beta chain originates from a study of cytomegalovirus exposure and HLA in healthy donors. On the study more broadly: An analysis done earlier identified fewer than 140 million unique TCR beta sequences from about 179 million T cells. Regarding the study as a whole: With high specificity and sensitivity, the classifier reportedly diagnosed cytomegalovirus status.

On this clone itself: The antigen is undetermined.

V was shortened by 2 bases and J by 3 bases, with 6 bases between the two germline ends. The V gene's germline CDR1 is MDHEN and CDR2 SYDVKM. This CDR3 is built from 13 residues. The PCR ran on 60 Vbeta and 13 Jbeta primers. Profiling relied on immunoSEQ multiplex PCR, and the TCRdb table lists in-frame clones only, not all of them. The sample consists of about 130,000 clones, 73% of them appearing once. The chain uses TRBV28 and TRBJ2-3; D is undetermined. This receptor was taken from a woman aged 40-49 years in good health and CMV-seropositive. Sequences were obtained from PBMCs. The CDR3 here is CASSLDFTDTQYF. The DNA for the CDR3 is TGTGCCAGCAGTTTAGACTTTACAGATACGCAGTATTTT.